This T cell receptor beta chain was captured by sequencing in a study of T cells in Graves' hyperthyroidism and ophthalmopathy. Study results and caveats: Ophthalmopathy onset followed model prediction by a median around six months.

Germline V lookup: CDR1 LNHDA, CDR2 SQIVND (reference sequence). The CDR3 contains 16 residues. V was pared by 0 bases and J by 10 bases, with 16 bases between. There are many counts of this clonotype. What it binds is not known. It was RNA transcripts that yielded the amplified TCR beta CDR3 regions. A set of HTBI primers served as the primers for a first-round RT-PCR of the TCR CDR3. TCRdb reanalysed the multiplex PCR reads using MiXCR and keeps one entry per CDR3 protein. The top ten hold 9.2% of the sample, which has about 360,000 distinct CDR3 sequences, approximately 13% seen once. Newly diagnosed patients aged 18 to 65 had hyperthyroidism of under 2 months' duration. The diagnostic basis comprised clinical symptoms, serum thyroxine and TRAb, thyroid ultrasound and orbital computed tomography. PBMCs were sourced from less than 12 ml fresh peripheral blood.

This chain connects TRBV19 to TRBJ1-6, with a tentative D call TRBD1 (5 bases). The material sequenced was blood. This receptor was taken from a woman younger than 35 with Graves' hyperthyroidism. The CDR3 protein is CASSIDGVTGGSPLHF. Written as DNA, the CDR3 is TGTGCCAGTAGTATAGATGGTGTTACAGGTGGATCACCCCTCCACTTT.